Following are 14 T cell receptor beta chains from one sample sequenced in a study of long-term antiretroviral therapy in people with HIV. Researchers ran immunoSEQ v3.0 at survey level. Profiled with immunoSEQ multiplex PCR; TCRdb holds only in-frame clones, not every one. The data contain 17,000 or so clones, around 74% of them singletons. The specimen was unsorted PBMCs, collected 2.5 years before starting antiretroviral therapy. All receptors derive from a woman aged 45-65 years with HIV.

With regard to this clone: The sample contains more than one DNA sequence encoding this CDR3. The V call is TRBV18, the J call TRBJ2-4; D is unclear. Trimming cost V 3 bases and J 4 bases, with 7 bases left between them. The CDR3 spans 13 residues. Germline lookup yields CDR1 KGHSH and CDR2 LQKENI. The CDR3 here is CASSPGSKNIQYF. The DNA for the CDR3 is TGTGCCAGCTCACCGGGATCTAAAAACATTCAGTACTTC.

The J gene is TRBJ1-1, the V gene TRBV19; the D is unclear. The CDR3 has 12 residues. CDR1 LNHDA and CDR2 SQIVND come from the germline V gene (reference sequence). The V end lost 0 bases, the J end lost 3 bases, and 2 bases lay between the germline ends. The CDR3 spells CASSIDDTEAFF. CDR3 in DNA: TGTGCCAGTAGTATAGACGACACTGAAGCTTTCTTT. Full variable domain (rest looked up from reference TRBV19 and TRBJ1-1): DGGITQSPKYLFRKEGQNVTLSCEQNLNHDAMYWYRQDPGQGLRLIYYSQIVNDFQKGDIAEGYSVSREKKESFPLTVTSAQKNPTAFYLCASSIDDTEAFFGQGTRLTVV.

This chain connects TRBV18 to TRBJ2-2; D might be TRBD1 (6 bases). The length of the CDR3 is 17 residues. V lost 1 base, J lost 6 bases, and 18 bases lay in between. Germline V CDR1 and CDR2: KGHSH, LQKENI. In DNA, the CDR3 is TGTGCCAGCTCACCACACGCGAGGACAGCTTCAGCCGGGGAGCTGTTTTTT. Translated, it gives CASSPHARTASAGELFF.

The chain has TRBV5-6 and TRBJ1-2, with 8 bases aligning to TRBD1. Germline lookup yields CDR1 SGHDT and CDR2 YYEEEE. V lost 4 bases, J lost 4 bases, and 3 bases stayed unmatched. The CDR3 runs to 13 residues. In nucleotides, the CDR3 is TGTGCCAGCAGCCTGGACAGGGTCTATGGCTACACCTTC. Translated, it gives CASSLDRVYGYTF.

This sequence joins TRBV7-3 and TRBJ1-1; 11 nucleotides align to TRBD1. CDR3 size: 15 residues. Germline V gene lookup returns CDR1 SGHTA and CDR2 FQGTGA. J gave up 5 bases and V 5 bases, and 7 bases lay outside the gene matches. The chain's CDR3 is CASSPDRGQGTEAFF. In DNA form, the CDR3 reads TGTGCCAGCAGCCCGGACAGGGGGCAGGGAACTGAAGCTTTCTTT.

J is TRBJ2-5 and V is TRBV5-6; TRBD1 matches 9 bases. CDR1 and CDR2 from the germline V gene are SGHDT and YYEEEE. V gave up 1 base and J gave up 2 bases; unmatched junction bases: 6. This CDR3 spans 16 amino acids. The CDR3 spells CASSLIGTGSQETQYF. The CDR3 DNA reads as TGTGCCAGCAGCTTGATTGGGACAGGGAGTCAAGAGACCCAGTACTTC.

The CDR3 loop reads CASSLGVGSYEQYF. The CDR3 bases are TGTGCCAGCAGCTTGGGGGTAGGCTCCTACGAGCAGTACTTC. J is TRBJ2-7 and V is TRBV5-6; no firm D call. CDR3 length: 14 amino acids. The germline CDR1 and CDR2 sequences are SGHDT and YYEEEE. The ends were cut back, 0 bases at V and 0 bases at J, with 7 bases in the middle. Based on the CDR3 plus reference TRBV5-6 and TRBJ2-7, the full variable domain is DAGVTQSPTHLIKTRGQQVTLRCSPKSGHDTVSWYQQALGQGPQFIFQYYEEEERQRGNFPDRFSGHQFPNYSSELNVNALLLGDSALYLCASSLGVGSYEQYFGPGTRLTVT.

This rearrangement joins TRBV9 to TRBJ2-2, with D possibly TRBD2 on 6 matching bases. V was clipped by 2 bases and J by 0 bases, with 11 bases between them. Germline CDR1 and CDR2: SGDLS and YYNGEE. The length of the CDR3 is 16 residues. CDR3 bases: TGTGCCAGCAGCGTTTCGCGGGGTTCGAACACCGGGGAGCTGTTTTTT. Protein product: CASSVSRGSNTGELFF.

The CDR3 DNA is TGTGCTAGTGGCCCTAGGGACGGCACCTACGAGCAGTACTTC. It is translated as CASGPRDGTYEQYF. V gene TRBV12-5 combines with J gene TRBJ2-7, with D perhaps assigned TRBD1 or TRBD2 (5 bases each). Trimming took off 6 bases at V and 2 bases at J, with 14 bases between the two ends. The germline V gene has CDR1 LGHNT and CDR2 FRNRAP. The CDR3 runs to 14 residues.

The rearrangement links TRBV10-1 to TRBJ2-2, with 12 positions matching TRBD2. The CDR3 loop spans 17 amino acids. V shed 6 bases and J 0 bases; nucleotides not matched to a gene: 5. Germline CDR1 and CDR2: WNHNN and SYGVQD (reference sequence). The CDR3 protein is CASSPGLAGTNTGELFF. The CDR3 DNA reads TGCGCCAGCAGCCCTGGACTAGCGGGGACGAACACCGGGGAGCTGTTTTTT.

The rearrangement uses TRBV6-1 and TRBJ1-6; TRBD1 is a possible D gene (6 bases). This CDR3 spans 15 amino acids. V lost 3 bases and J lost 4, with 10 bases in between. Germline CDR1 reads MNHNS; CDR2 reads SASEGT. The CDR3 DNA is TGTGCCAGCAGTGACCTGGACAGTTATAATTCACCCCTCCACTTT. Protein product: CASSDLDSYNSPLHF.

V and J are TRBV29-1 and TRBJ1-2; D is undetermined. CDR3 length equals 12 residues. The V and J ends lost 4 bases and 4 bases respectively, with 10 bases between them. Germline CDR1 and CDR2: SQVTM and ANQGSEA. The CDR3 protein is CSVAMVAYGYTF. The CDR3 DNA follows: TGCAGCGTTGCTATGGTTGCCTATGGCTACACCTTC.

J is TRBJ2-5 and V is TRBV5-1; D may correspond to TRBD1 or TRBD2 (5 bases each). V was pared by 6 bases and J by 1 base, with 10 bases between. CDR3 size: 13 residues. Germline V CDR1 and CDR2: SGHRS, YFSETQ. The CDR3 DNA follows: TGCGCCAGCATGAGGGGTACCCAAGAGACCCAGTACTTC. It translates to CASMRGTQETQYF.

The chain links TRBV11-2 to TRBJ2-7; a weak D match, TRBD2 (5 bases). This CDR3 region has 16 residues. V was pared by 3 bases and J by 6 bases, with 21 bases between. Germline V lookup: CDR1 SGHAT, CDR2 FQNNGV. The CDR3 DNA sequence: TGTGCCAGCAGCTTTAACTTAGCGAGGGTTAATGGCGAGCAGTACTTC. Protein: CASSFNLARVNGEQYF.